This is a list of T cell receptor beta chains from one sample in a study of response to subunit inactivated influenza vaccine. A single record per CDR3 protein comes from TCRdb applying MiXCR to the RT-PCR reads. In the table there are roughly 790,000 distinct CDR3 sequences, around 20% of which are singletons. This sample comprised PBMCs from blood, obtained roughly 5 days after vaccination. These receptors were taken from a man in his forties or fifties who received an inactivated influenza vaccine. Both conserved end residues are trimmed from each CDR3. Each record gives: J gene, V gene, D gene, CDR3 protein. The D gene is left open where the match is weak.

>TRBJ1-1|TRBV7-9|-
ASSPNQYRIEAF
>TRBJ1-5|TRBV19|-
ASSSTVMSNQPQH
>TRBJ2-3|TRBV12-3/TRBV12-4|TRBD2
ASRGPGGTQY
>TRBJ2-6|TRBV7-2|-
ASSLGLSGANVLT
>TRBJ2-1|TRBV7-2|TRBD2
ASSSNRLALNEQF
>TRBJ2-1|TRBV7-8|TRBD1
ASSRDRGRPQNEQF
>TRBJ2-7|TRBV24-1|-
ATSDPGRTRGEQY
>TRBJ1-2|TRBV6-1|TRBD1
ASNDRATNYGYT
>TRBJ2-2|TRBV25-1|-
ASSEARVPTGELF
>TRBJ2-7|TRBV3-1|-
ASGVGEQY
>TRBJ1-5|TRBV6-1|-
ASSEEVGYSNQPQH
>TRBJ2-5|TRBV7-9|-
ASTSTGTQETQY
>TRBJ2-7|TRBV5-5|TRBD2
ASSLAGTVYEQY
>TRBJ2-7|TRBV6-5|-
ASSYVGVGEQY
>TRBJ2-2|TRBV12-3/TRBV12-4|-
ASSRSGSHTGELF
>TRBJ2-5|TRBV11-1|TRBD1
ASSHRTGGETQY
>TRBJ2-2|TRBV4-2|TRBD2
ASSQGEGTSGRGTGELF
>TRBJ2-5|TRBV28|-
ASSLSPRGETQY
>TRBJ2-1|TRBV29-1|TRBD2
SVVAGKGQF
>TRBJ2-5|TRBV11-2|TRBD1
ASSSLTGGAGTQY
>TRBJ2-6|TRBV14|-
ASSQVGSSGANVLT
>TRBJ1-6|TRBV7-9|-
ASSQTGPNSPLH
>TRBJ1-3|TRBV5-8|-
ASSLGGGNTIY
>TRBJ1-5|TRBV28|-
ASSGTRGQPQH
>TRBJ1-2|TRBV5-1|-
ASSLNPGAADGYT
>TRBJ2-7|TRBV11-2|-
ASSREGALAYEQY
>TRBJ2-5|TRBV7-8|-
ASSLGVRGPVRQETQY
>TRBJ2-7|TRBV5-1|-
ASSRSTPRDEQY
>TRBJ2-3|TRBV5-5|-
ASSLFRSTDTQY
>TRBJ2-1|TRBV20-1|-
SARAGHNEQF
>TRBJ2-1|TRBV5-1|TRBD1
ASSSNPTGGAYNEQF
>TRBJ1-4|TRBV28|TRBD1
ASSLGTGTEKLF
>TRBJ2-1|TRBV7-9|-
ASSSPAATYNEQF
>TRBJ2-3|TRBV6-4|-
ASSIDGQTDTQY
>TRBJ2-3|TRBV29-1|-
SVARGSTDTQY
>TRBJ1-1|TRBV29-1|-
SVVGTTEAF
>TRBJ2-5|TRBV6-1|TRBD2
ASRMRTSGGGETQY
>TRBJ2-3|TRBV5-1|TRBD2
ASSRGGLGGTDTQY
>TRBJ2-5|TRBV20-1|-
SATSTAKETQY
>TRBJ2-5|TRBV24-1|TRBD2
ATSDSGLAGYQETQY
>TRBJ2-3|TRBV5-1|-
ASKLDRDTQY
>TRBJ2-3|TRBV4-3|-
ASSQDKGARTDTQY
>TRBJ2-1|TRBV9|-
ASSPTAGQGSNEQF
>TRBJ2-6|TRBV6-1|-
ASSEQASGSGANVLT
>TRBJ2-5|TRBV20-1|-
SASGGGYQETQY
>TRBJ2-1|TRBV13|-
ASSLGQGWREQF
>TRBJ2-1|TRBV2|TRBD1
ASIRQGAEQF
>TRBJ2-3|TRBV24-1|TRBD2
ATSDSTGTSLYLDTQY
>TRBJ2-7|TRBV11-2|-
ASSLDPGTFYEQY